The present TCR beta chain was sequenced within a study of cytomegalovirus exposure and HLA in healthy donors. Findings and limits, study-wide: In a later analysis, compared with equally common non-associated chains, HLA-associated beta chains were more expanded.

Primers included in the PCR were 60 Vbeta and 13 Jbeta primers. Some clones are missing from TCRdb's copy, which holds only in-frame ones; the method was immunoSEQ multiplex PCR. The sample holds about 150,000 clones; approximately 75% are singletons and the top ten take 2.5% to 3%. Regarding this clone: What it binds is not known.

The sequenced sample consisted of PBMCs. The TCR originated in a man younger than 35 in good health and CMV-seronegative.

CDR3 coding DNA: TGTGCCAGCAGCTTTCGGGGTTGGACTGAAGCTTTCTTT. Translated, it gives CASSFRGWTEAFF. The V gene is TRBV7-3, the J gene TRBJ1-1; D gene ambiguous. V lost 3 bases, J lost 5 bases, and 10 bases lay in between. Germline V lookup: CDR1 SGHTA, CDR2 FQGTGA. The CDR3 has 13 amino acids. Variable domain in full (rest from reference TRBV7-3 and TRBJ1-1): GAGVSQTPSNKVTEKGKYVELRCDPISGHTALYWYRQSLGQGPEFLIYFQGTGAADDSGLPNDRFFAVRPEGSVSTLKIQRTERGDSAVYLCASSFRGWTEAFFGQGTRLTVV.